This entry concerns a single T cell receptor beta chain. Its specificity is unknown. Expressed TCRB transcripts were sequenced after all isolated RNA was converted to cDNA. Data came from immunoSEQ multiplex PCR; TCRdb stores just in-frame clones and leaves some out. The sample carries a few hundred thousand clones, approximately 16% recorded once. The record originates from a study of beta chain features in type 1 diabetes. Study information: Patients were similar to healthy donors in age and gender (as well as in cell yields). Examination covered around 98 million sorted cells spanning all samples.

After removal of 4 bases from V and 4 bases from J, the junction contained 11 bases not matched to a gene. The CDR3 is 16 amino acids. CDR1 is KGHSH, CDR2 LQKENI, per germline. Study conclusions and caveats: Shorter TCRB CDR3s, moderately but significantly so, marked every one of the four CD4+ subsets in Type 1 diabetes patients. Individuals with type 1 diabetes displayed fewer insertions and more deletions at VDJ junctions. Patients and controls would share equally any PCR tilt toward shorter templates.

What was sequenced was naive CD4+ T cells from blood. The chain links TRBV18 to TRBJ1-2, with 8 bases fitting TRBD1. This TCR was recovered from a man younger than 30 with type 1 diabetes. CDR3 loop: CASSQDSGGITYGYTF. In DNA form, the CDR3 reads TGTGCCAGCTCACAGGATTCAGGGGGCATCACCTATGGCTACACCTTC.